Below are 24 T cell receptor beta chains sequenced from a single sample in a study of blood T cell repertoires in COVID-19. The repertoire was sequenced with immunoSEQ multiplex PCR; TCRdb's copy has only in-frame clones and lacks some. The sample lists about 220,000 clones; roughly 80% were seen once. The sample was PBMCs or T cells enriched from blood (not recorded which). The receptors derive from a woman between 35 and 50 years old with acute COVID-19.

The chain couples TRBV7-9 to TRBJ2-5, with TRBD1 identical over 12 bases. The CDR3 runs 18 residues. V lost 5 bases to trimming and J lost 2 bases; unmatched junction nucleotides: 12. Per germline, CDR1 SEHNR and CDR2 FQNEAQ (reference sequence). CDR3 DNA sequence: TGTGCCAGCAGCCGCTTTCCGGGACAGGGGGCGCCTCAAGAGACCCAGTACTTC. This encodes CASSRFPGQGAPQETQYF.

A single count supports this clone. DNA for the CDR3: TGCGCCAGCAGCCAAGAGGGGCCGGTGAACACTGAAGCTTTCTTT. Translating it yields CASSQEGPVNTEAFF. The gene calls are TRBV4-1 and TRBJ1-1; a possible D gene is TRBD1 (5 bases). CDR1 and CDR2 from the germline V gene are MGHRA and YSYEKL. The CDR3 length is 15 residues. V lost 0 bases, J lost 0 bases, and 8 bases lay in between.

This clone has more than one count but fewer than ten. The chain recombines TRBV19 with TRBJ2-2; TRBD1 agrees at 10 bases. Germline-derived CDR1 and CDR2 are LNHDA and SQIVND (reference sequence). The length of the CDR3 is 16 residues. Trimming cost V 3 bases and J 6 bases; bases outside gene matches: 7. For the CDR3, the DNA is TGTGCCAGTAGTATCGGGACAGGGGCCACGGCCGGGGAGCTGTTTTTT. Translated: CASSIGTGATAGELFF.

The rearrangement links TRBV9 to TRBJ2-2, with a possible D match to TRBD2 (6 bases). The V and J ends lost 3 bases and 5 bases respectively, with 14 bases between them. The germline V gene encodes CDR1 SGDLS and CDR2 YYNGEE. The CDR3 length is 15 residues. CDR3 sequence reads: CASSGISGGTGELFF. The CDR3 DNA follows: TGTGCCAGCAGCGGGATTAGCGGCGGAACCGGGGAGCTGTTTTTT.

The chain employs TRBV28 and TRBJ1-1, with TRBD1 identical over 8 bases. Germline assignment: CDR1 MDHEN and CDR2 SYDVKM. The CDR3 is made up of 14 amino acids. With 6 bases clipped from V and 2 bases from J, the junction kept 5 bases outside the gene matches. The CDR3 protein is CASRQQGGNTEAFF. The DNA for the CDR3 is TGTGCCAGCAGGCAACAGGGGGGTAACACTGAAGCTTTCTTT.

This rearrangement joins TRBV24-1 to TRBJ1-2; 8 positions match TRBD1. Looked up from germline, CDR1 is KGHDR and CDR2 is SFDVKD. The V segment lost 6 bases and the J segment 2 bases; nucleotides outside the gene matches: 10. The CDR3 sequence is 16 residues long. CDR3 in amino acids: CATSPTGQGTNYGYTF. CDR3 sequence (DNA): TGTGCCACCAGTCCAACAGGACAGGGAACCAACTATGGCTACACCTTC.

This clone appeared once. The chain combines TRBV18 with TRBJ2-1, with TRBD1 matching over 8 bases. The length of the CDR3 is 11 residues. With 5 bases clipped from V and 15 bases from J, the junction kept 6 bases outside the gene matches. CDR1 and CDR2 (germline): KGHSH, LQKENI. The CDR3 DNA reads as TGTGCCAGCTCAACGACAGGGGAAGGGTTCTTC. It yields the protein CASSTTGEGFF.

This clone was seen only once. The V and J genes are TRBV28 and TRBJ1-5; perhaps TRBD1 as D (5 bases). The CDR3 consists of 14 residues. In germline, CDR1 is MDHEN, CDR2 SYDVKM. The V and J ends lost 7 bases and 0 bases respectively, with 10 bases between them. CDR3 sequence reads: CASITGYSNQPQHF. The CDR3 region has the DNA TGTGCCAGCATTACAGGTTATAGCAATCAGCCCCAGCATTTT.

V is TRBV27 and J is TRBJ2-7; D may be TRBD1 (5 bases). Germline V CDR1 and CDR2: MNHEY, SMNVEV (reference sequence). The CDR3 covers 14 residues. The V gene lost 2 bases and the J gene lost 0 bases, with 8 bases spanning the gap. Written as DNA, the CDR3 is TGTGCCAGCAGTTTAAACAGGAACTCCTACGAGCAGTACTTC. It specifies CASSLNRNSYEQYF.

The rearrangement links TRBV7-9 to TRBJ2-2; no firm D call. Germline V CDR1 and CDR2: SEHNR, FQNEAQ (reference sequence). CDR3 length: 14 residues. Trimming left V 7 bases short and J 5 bases short, with 14 bases between. Here the CDR3 reads CASTGVAGTGELFF. Written as DNA, the CDR3 is TGTGCCAGCACAGGAGTGGCTGGGACCGGGGAGCTGTTTTTT.

The J gene is TRBJ1-6, the V gene TRBV3-1 (or the pseudogene TRBV3-2); 9 positions agree with TRBD1. This CDR3 region has 15 residues. The junction had 6 bases not matched to a gene; V was cut back by 2 bases and J by 10 bases. Per germline, CDR1 LGHDT and CDR2 YNNKEL (reference sequence). CDR3 nucleotides: TGTGCCAGCAGCCAATTACAGGGGGCGAGGTCACCCCTCCACTTT. This sequence encodes CASSQLQGARSPLHF.

This rearrangement joins TRBV12-3 or TRBV12-4 to TRBJ2-1; TRBD1 matches 7 bases. J gave up 13 bases and V 2 bases, and 5 bases lay outside the gene matches. The CDR3 loop spans 12 amino acids. In nucleotides, the CDR3 is TGTGCCAGCAGTTTAAGGGGGCGAAGCCAGTTCTTC. It translates to CASSLRGRSQFF.

The V gene is TRBV5-8, the J gene TRBJ2-1, with D unresolved. The V gene's germline CDR1 is SGHTS and CDR2 YDEGEE. The CDR3 has 11 residues. With 5 bases removed from V and 4 bases from J, the gap between germline ends came to 4 bases. The CDR3 nucleotides read TGTGCCAGCAGACTATACAATGAGCAGTTCTTC. Translated: CASRLYNEQFF.

This clone has a single count. The V gene is TRBV6-5, the J gene TRBJ1-5; a weak D match, TRBD1 (5 bases). Germline V CDR1 and CDR2: MNHEY, SVGAGI. The CDR3 is 13 amino acids. Trimming pared 2 bases from V and 6 bases from J, leaving 8 bases between. The CDR3 is CASSYQGFQPQHF. The CDR3 DNA follows: TGTGCCAGCAGTTACCAGGGATTTCAGCCCCAGCATTTT.

The chain recombines TRBV5-1 with TRBJ1-3; unclear D gene. Trimming removed 1 base from V and 8 bases from J, with 13 bases in between. Germline V gene data show CDR1 as SGHRS and CDR2 as YFSETQ. CDR3 length: 14 amino acids. The DNA for the CDR3 is TGCGCCAGCAGCTTGAACGCAGTCCGGGACACCATATATTTT. Translated: CASSLNAVRDTIYF.

The V and J genes are TRBV6-5 and TRBJ1-1; 8 bases match TRBD1. From germline, CDR1 is MNHEY and CDR2 SVGAGI. CDR3 length: 15 amino acids. Trimming took 0 bases from V and 1 from J; bases not matched to a gene: 1. The CDR3 nucleotides are TGTGCCAGCAGTTACTCCGGGACAGGGAACACTGAAGCTTTCTTT. Translated: CASSYSGTGNTEAFF.

This clone was seen a single time. V usage is TRBV27 and J usage is TRBJ1-1; D not resolved. The germline V gene encodes CDR1 MNHEY and CDR2 SMNVEV (reference sequence). The CDR3 contains 15 residues. Trimming removed 0 bases at V and 1 base at J, with 9 bases between. CDR3 DNA sequence: TGTGCCAGCAGTTTATCGAGCGGCGCGAACACTGAAGCTTTCTTT. Translating gives CASSLSSGANTEAFF.

V and J are TRBV7-8 and TRBJ2-1; 9 positions match TRBD2. The CDR3 extends over 14 amino acids. Per the germline V gene, CDR1 is SGHVS and CDR2 is FQNEAQ. Losses at the gene ends were 3 bases for V and 6 bases for J; bases not matched to a gene: 3. In DNA, the CDR3 is TGTGCCAGCAGCTTTAGCGGGGGACCCAATGAGCAGTTCTTC. Encoded protein: CASSFSGGPNEQFF. The entire variable domain, with the rest obtained from reference TRBV7-8 and TRBJ2-1, is as follows: GAGVSQSPRYKVAKRGQDVALRCDPISGHVSLFWYQQALGQGPEFLTYFQNEAQLDKSGLPSDRFFAERPEGSVSTLKIQRTQQEDSAVYLCASSFSGGPNEQFFGPGTRLTVL.

V is TRBV30 and J is TRBJ1-2; the D is unclear. Between the trimmed V and J ends, which lost 2 bases and 0 bases, there was a span of 13 bases. The CDR3 consists of 15 residues. Per the germline V gene, CDR1 is GTSNPN and CDR2 is SVGIG (reference sequence). The CDR3, as DNA: TGTGCCTGGAGTCAGCGACTCCCCTCTAACTATGGCTACACCTTC. It translates to CAWSQRLPSNYGYTF.

The genes are TRBV18 and TRBJ1-1; TRBD1 might be the D (6 bases). This CDR3 contains 14 residues. V was shortened by 2 bases and J by 2 bases, with 9 bases between the two germline ends. Per the germline V gene, CDR1 is KGHSH and CDR2 is LQKENI. The CDR3 bases are TGTGCCAGCTCACCAAGGGGGTTTAACACTGAAGCTTTCTTT. The encoded protein is CASSPRGFNTEAFF.

The V and J genes are TRBV3-1 (or the pseudogene TRBV3-2) and TRBJ2-1; 8 bases fit TRBD1. The J segment lost 2 bases and the V segment lost 4 bases, leaving 4 bases of the junction unmatched. The V gene's germline CDR1 is LGHDT and CDR2 YNNKEL (reference sequence). The CDR3 has 15 amino acids. CDR3 sequence: CASSRGTGAYNEQFF. CDR3 sequence (DNA): TGTGCCAGCAGCCGGGGGACAGGAGCCTACAATGAGCAGTTCTTC.

The chain combines TRBV30 with TRBJ1-1, with 10 bases identical to TRBD1. The J segment lost 1 base and the V segment lost 3 bases, leaving 8 bases of the junction unmatched. The V gene's germline CDR1 is GTSNPN and CDR2 SVGIG (reference sequence). The CDR3 contains 16 residues. The DNA of the CDR3 is TGTGCCTGGAGGAGGACAGGGGGAGTTTCGAACACTGAAGCTTTCTTT. This encodes CAWRRTGGVSNTEAFF.

V usage is TRBV6-5 and J usage is TRBJ2-7; D possibly corresponds to TRBD2 (6 bases). Germline V gene data show CDR1 as MNHEY and CDR2 as SVGAGI. This CDR3 has 14 residues. Trimming removed 7 bases at V and 0 bases at J, with 13 bases between. CDR3: CASTLGGSSYEQYF. CDR3 DNA sequence: TGTGCCAGCACCTTGGGAGGTTCCTCCTACGAGCAGTACTTC.

The chain employs TRBV30 and TRBJ1-1; no firm D call. V lost 0 bases and J lost 1, with 9 bases in between. The germline gives CDR1 GTSNPN, CDR2 SVGIG (reference sequence). The CDR3 has 14 residues. The CDR3 sequence is CAWSVLSGNTEAFF. In DNA, the CDR3 is TGTGCCTGGAGTGTACTGTCAGGGAACACTGAAGCTTTCTTT.